This T cell receptor (beta chain) came from a study of cytomegalovirus exposure and HLA in healthy donors. On this clone: Its antigen is still unknown.

Findings and caveats of the study: Through in vitro validation, three CMV-associated chains were shown to be specific for CMV antigens. For TCR beta chains, V- and J-gene trimming was later linked to a missense DCLRE1C variant. Data from an earlier analysis indicated that most TCR beta V segments were productive either about 87% or about 30% of the time.

The V gene's germline CDR1 is SGHRS and CDR2 YFSETQ. V gave up 7 bases and J gave up 7 bases; unmatched junction bases: 8. The CDR3 spans 13 residues. PCR amplification relied on 60 Vbeta primers (plus 13 Jbeta primers). Measured with immunoSEQ multiplex PCR; TCRdb has only the in-frame clones, and not every one. The table has about 70,000 clones, less than 70% seen once; the top ten hold roughly 9.8%. The receptor comes from a woman in her twenties or thirties in good health and CMV-seronegative. Sequencing was carried out using PBMCs. The chain employs TRBV5-1 and TRBJ1-2, with 9 bases aligning to TRBD1. CDR3: CASSPDRGRGYTF. The CDR3 DNA sequence: TGCGCCAGCTCACCGGACAGGGGACGTGGCTACACCTTC. Drawing the rest from reference TRBV5-1 and TRBJ1-2, the complete variable domain is KAGVTQTPRYLIKTRGQQVTLSCSPISGHRSVSWYQQTPGQGLQFLFEYFSETQRNKGNFPGRFSGRQFSNSRSEMNVSTLELGDSALYLCASSPDRGRGYTFGSGTRLTVV.